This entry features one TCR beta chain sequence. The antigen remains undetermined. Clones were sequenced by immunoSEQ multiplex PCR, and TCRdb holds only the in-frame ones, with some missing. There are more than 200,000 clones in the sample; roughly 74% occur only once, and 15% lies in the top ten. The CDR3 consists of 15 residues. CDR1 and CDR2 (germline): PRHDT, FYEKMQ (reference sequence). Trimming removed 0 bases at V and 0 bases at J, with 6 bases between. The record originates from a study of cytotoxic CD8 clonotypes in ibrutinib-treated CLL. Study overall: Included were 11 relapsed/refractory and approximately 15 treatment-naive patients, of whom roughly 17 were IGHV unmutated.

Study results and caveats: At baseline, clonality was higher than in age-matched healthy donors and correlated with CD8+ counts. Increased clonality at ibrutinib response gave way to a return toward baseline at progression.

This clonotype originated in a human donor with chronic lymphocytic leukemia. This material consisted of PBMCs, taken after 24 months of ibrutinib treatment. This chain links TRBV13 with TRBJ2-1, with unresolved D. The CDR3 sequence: CASSLGVGSYNEQFF. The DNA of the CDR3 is TGTGCCAGCAGCTTAGGCGTCGGCTCCTACAATGAGCAGTTCTTC.